This T cell receptor beta chain is from a study of cytomegalovirus exposure and HLA in healthy donors. For the study at large: Among over 300 genotyped donors, approximately 80% fell in the Caucasian-associated ancestry cluster. The study, taken as a whole, reports: HLA-A and HLA-B allele assignments for most subjects were reportedly predicted accurately using TCR beta sequences.

On this clone itself: The antigen is not known.

Trimming removed 1 base at V and 4 bases at J, with 17 bases between. The CDR3 sequence is 16 residues long. Germline V gene lookup returns CDR1 SGHRS and CDR2 YFSETQ. PCR amplification relied on 60 Vbeta primers (plus 13 Jbeta primers). Here immunoSEQ multiplex PCR was the method, and the copy in TCRdb shows in-frame clones only, minus some. The repertoire holds around 200,000 clones, roughly 87% seen once, with 1.6% in the top ten. The material sequenced was PBMCs. The chain combines TRBV5-1 with TRBJ1-1; TRBD1 is a possible D gene (5 bases). The sequence was obtained from a man aged 50 to 60 in good health and CMV-seronegative. In DNA form, the CDR3 reads TGCGCCAGCAGCTTGCCAGTCTTGTTTAGGGGCACTGAAGCTTTCTTT. Encoded protein: CASSLPVLFRGTEAFF.